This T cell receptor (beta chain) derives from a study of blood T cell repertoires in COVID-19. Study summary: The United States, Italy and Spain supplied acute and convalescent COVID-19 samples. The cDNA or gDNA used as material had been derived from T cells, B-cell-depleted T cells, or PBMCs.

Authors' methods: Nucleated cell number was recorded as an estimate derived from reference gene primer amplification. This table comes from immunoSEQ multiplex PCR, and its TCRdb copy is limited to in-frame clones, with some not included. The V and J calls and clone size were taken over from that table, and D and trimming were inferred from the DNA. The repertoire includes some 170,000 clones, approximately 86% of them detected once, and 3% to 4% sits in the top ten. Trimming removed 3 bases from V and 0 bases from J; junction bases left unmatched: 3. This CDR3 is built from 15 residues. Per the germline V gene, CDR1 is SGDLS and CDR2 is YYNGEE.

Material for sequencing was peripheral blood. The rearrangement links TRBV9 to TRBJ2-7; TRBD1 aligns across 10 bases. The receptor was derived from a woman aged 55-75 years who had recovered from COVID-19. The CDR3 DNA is TGTGCCAGCAGCGCCGGGACAGGGGTCTCCTACGAGCAGTACTTC. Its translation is CASSAGTGVSYEQYF.